This T cell receptor (beta chain) was sequenced in a study of cytotoxic CD8 clonotypes in ibrutinib-treated CLL. At the level of the study: Among the samples, the mean was approximately 250,000 productive templates and 85,000 to 95,000 productive rearrangements. General study points: Rare overall, public clonotypes shrank or held steady under therapy. Collection times varied between progressing and sustained-remission patients.

The CDR3 consists of 11 residues. Germline CDR1 MNHEY, CDR2 SMNVEV (reference sequence). As regards this clone: Its cognate antigen is unknown.

Produced via immunoSEQ multiplex PCR; TCRdb's table is partial and in-frame only. The sample shows approximately 190,000 clones, 79% of them seen only once. The sequence came from a human donor with chronic lymphocytic leukemia. V usage is TRBV27 and J usage is TRBJ2-5, with D unclear. The J call may be wrong; the DNA end is better matched by TRBJ2-7. The material was PBMCs, obtained after 12 months of ibrutinib treatment. The CDR3 loop reads CASSRSDEQYF. DNA of the CDR3: TGTGCCAGCAGCCGGAGCGACGAGCAGTACTTC.